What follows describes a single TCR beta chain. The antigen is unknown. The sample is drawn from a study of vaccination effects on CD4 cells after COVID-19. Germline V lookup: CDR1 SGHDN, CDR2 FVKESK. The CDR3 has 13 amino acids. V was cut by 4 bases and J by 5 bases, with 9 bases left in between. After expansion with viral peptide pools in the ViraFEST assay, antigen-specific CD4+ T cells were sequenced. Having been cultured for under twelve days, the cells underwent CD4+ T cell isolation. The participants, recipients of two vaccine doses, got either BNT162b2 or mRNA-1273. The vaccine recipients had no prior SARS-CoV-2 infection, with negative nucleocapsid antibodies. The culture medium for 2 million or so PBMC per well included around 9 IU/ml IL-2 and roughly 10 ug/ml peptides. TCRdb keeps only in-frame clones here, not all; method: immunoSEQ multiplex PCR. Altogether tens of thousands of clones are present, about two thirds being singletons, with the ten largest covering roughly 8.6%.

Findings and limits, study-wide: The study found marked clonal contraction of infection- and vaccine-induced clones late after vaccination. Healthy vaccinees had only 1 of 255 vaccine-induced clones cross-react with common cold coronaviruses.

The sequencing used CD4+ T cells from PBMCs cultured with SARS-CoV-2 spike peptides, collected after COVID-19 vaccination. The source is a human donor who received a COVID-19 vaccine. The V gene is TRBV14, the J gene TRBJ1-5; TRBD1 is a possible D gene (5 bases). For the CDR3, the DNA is TGTGCCAGCAGCCGGGGACCGGATCAGCCCCAGCATTTT. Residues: CASSRGPDQPQHF.